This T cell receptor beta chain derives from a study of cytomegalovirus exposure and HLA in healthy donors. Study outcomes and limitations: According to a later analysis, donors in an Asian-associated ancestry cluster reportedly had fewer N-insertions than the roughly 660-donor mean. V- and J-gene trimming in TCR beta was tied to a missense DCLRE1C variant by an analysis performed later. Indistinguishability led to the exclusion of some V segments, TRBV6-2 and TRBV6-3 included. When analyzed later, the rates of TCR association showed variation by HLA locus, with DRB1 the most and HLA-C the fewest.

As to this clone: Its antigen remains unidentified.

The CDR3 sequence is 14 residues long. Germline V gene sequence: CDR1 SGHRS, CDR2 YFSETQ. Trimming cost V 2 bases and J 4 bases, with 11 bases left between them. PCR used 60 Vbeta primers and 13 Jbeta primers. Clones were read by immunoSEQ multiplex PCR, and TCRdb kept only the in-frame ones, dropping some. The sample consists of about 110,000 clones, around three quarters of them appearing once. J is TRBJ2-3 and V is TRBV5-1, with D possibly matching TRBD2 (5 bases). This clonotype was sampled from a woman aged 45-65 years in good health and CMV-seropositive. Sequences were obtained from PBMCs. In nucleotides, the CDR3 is TGCGCCAGCAGCTTAAATCCGGGATCAGATACGCAGTATTTT. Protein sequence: CASSLNPGSDTQYF.